This T cell receptor (beta chain) is from a study of blood T cell repertoires in COVID-19. Study context: There were acute and convalescent COVID-19 samples, and they came from the United States, Italy and Spain.

Clones were read by immunoSEQ multiplex PCR, and TCRdb kept only the in-frame ones, dropping some. The sample includes roughly 150,000 clones, 81% of them seen just once. This clone was counted a single time. The sample taken for sequencing was PBMCs or T cells enriched from blood (not recorded which). This sequence was found in a woman aged 35 to 49 with acute COVID-19.

CDR3 protein: CASSLGQTSGNTIYF. The CDR3 DNA sequence: TGCGCCAGCAGCTTGGGACAAACCTCTGGAAACACCATATATTTT. The chain employs TRBV5-1 and TRBJ1-3; D gene ambiguous. V was shortened by 0 bases and J by 0 bases, with 7 bases between the two germline ends. Germline lookup yields CDR1 SGHRS and CDR2 YFSETQ. The CDR3 contains 15 residues. Complete variable domain (other parts from reference TRBV5-1 and TRBJ1-3): KAGVTQTPRYLIKTRGQQVTLSCSPISGHRSVSWYQQTPGQGLQFLFEYFSETQRNKGNFPGRFSGRQFSNSRSEMNVSTLELGDSALYLCASSLGQTSGNTIYFGEGSWLTVV.